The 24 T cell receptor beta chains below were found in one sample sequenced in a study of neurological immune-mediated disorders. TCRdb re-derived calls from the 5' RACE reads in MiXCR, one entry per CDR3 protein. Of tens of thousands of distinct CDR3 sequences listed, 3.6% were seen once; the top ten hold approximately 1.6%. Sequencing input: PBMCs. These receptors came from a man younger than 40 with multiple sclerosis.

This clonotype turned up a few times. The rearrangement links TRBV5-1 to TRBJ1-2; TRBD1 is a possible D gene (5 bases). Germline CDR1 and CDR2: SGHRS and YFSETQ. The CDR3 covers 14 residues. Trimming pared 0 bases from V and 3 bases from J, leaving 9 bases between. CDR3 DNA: TGCGCCAGCAGCTTGGGTTGGGGGGACTATGGCTACACCTTC. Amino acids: CASSLGWGDYGYTF.

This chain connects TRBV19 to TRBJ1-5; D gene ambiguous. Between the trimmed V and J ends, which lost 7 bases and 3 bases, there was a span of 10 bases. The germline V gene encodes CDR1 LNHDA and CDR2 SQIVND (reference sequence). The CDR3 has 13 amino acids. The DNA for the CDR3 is TGTGCCAGTACTCCGGTCCTCAATCAGCCCCAGCATTTT. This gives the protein CASTPVLNQPQHF.

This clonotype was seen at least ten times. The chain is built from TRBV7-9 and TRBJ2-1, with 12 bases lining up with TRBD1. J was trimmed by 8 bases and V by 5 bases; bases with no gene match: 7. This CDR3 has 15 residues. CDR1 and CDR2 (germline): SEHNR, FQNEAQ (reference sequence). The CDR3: CASSPGTGGFYEQFF. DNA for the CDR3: TGTGCCAGCAGCCCAGGGACAGGGGGCTTCTATGAGCAGTTCTTC.

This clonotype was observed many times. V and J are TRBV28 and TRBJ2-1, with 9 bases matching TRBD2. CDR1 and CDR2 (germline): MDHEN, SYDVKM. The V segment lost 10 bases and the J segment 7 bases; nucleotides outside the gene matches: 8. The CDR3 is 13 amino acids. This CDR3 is CATIAGVGNEQFF. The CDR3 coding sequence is TGTGCCACCATAGCGGGAGTGGGGAATGAGCAGTTCTTC.

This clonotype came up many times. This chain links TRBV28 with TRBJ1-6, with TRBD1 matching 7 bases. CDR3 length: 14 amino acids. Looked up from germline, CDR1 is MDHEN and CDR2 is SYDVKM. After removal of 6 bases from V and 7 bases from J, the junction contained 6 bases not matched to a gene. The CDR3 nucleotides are TGTGCCAGCAGGGATACGACAGGGAATTCACCCCTCCACTTT. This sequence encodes CASRDTTGNSPLHF. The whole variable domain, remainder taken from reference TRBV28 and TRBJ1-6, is DVKVTQSSRYLVKRTGEKVFLECVQDMDHENMFWYRQDPGLGLRLIYFSYDVKMKEKGDIPEGYSVSREKKERFSLILESASTNQTSMYLCASRDTTGNSPLHFGNGTRLTVT.

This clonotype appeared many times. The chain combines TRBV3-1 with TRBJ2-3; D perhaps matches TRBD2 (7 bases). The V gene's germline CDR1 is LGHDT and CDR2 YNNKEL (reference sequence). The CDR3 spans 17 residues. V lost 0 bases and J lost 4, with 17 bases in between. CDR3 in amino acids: CASSQDSTGGLSDTQYF. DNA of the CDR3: TGTGCCAGCAGCCAAGATTCGACGGGGGGCCTGTCAGATACGCAGTATTTT.

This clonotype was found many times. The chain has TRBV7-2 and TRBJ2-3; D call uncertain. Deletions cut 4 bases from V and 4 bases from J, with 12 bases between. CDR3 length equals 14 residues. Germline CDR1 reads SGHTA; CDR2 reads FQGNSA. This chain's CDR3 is CASSSPGRPDTQYF. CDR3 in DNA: TGTGCCAGCAGCTCCCCGGGCAGGCCAGATACGCAGTATTTT.

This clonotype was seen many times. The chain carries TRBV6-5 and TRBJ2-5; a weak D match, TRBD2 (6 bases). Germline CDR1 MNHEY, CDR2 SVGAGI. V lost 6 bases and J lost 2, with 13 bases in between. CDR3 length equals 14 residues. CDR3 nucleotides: TGTGCCAGCAGCTTCGGGACTGAACAAGAGACCCAGTACTTC. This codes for CASSFGTEQETQYF.

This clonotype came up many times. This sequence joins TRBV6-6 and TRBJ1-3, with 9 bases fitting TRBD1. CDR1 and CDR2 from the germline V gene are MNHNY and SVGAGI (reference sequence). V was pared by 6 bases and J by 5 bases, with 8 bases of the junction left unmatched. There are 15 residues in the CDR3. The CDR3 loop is CASSPKGTGRNTIYF. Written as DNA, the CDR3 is TGTGCCAGCAGCCCCAAGGGGACAGGGAGAAACACCATATATTTT.

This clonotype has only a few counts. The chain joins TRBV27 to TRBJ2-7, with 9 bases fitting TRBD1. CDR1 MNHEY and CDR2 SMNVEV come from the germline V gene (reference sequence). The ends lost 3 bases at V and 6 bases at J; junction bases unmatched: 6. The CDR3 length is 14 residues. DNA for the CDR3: TGTGCCAGCAGTTTTCGGGACAGGGATCGCGAGCAGTACTTC. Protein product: CASSFRDRDREQYF.

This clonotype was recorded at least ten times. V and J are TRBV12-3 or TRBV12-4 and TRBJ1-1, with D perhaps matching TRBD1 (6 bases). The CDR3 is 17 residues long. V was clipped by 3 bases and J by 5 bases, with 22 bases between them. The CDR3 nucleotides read TGTGCCAGCAGTTTGGGGGCCCTCCGGGGTCTGGGAACTGAAGCTTTCTTT. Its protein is CASSLGALRGLGTEAFF.

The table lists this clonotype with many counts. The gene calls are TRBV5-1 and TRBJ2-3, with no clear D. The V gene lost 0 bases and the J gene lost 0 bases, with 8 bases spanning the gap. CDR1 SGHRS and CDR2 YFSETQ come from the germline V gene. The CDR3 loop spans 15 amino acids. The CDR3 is CASSLAPTSTDTQYF. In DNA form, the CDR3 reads TGCGCCAGCAGCTTGGCGCCAACTAGCACAGATACGCAGTATTTT.

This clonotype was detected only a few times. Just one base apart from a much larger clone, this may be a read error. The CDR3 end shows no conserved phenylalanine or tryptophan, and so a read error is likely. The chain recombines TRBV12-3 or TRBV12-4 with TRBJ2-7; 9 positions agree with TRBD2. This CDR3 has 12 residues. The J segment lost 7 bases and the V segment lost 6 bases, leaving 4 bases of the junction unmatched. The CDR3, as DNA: TGTGCCAGCAGATTTAGCGGGGGAGAGCAGTACTAC. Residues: CASRFSGGEQYY.

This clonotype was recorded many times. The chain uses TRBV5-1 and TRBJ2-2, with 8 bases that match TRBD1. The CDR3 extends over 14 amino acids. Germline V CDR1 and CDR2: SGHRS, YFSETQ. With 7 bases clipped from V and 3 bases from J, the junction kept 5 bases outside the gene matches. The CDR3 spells CASRGTGDTGELFF. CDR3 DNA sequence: TGCGCCAGCCGAGGGACAGGAGACACCGGGGAGCTGTTTTTT.

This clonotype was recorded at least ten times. The CDR3 DNA reads TGCGCCAGCGAGGGACAGGGAGGAGAGACCCAGTACTTC. Protein: CASEGQGGETQYF. The chain uses TRBV5-1 and TRBJ2-5; 9 bases are shared with TRBD1. The CDR3 loop spans 13 amino acids. The germline V gene encodes CDR1 SGHRS and CDR2 YFSETQ. J was trimmed by 4 bases and V by 7 bases; bases with no gene match: 5.

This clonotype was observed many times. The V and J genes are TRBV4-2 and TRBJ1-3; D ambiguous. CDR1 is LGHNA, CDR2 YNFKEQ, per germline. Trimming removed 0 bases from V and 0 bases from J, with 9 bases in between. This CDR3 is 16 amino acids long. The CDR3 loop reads CASSQDRGSSGNTIYF. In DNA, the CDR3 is TGTGCCAGCAGCCAAGATCGCGGGTCCTCTGGAAACACCATATATTTT.

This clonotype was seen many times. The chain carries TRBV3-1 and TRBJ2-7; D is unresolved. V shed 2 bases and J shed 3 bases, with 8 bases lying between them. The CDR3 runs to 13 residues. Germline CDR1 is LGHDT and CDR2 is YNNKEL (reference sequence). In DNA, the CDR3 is TGTGCCAGCAGCCAATCCGGATTCTACGAGCAGTACTTC. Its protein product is CASSQSGFYEQYF.

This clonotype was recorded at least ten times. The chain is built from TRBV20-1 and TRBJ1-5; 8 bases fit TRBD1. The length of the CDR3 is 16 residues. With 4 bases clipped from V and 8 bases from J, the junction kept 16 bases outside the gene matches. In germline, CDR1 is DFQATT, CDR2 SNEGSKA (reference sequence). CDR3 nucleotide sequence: TGCAGTGCTATGGGGATAGGACAGGGCGAAAGCGAGCCCCAGCATTTT. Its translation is CSAMGIGQGESEPQHF.

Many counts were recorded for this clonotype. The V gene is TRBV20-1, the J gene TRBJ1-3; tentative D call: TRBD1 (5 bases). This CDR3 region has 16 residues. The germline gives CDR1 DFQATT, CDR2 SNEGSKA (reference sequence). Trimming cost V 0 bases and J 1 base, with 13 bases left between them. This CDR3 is CSARDRRGISGNTIYF. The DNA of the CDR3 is TGCAGTGCTAGAGACCGGAGGGGAATTTCTGGAAACACCATATATTTT.

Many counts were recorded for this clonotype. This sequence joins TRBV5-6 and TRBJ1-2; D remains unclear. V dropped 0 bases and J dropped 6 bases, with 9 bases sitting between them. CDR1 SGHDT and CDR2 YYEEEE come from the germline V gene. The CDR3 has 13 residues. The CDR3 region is CASSLVSGDGYTF. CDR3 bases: TGTGCCAGCAGCTTGGTATCCGGGGATGGCTACACCTTC.

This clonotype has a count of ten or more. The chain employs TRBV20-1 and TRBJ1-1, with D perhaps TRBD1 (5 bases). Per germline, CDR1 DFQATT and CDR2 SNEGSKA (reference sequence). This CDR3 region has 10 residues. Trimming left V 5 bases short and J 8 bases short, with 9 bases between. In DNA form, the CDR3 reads TGCAGTGCTTCTACAGGAGAAGCTTTCTTT. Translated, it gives CSASTGEAFF.

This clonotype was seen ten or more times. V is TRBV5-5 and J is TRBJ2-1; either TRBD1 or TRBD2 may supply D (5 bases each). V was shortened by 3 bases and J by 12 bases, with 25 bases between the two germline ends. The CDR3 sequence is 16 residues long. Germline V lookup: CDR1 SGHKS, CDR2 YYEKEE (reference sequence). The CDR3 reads CASSWKIQAYEGGQFF. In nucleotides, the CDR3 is TGTGCCAGCAGCTGGAAGATACAGGCCTATGAAGGAGGGCAGTTCTTC.

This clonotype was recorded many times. The CDR3, as DNA: TGTGCCAGCAGTTTGGGGGGGCACTATGGCTACACCTTC. This codes for CASSLGGHYGYTF. The V and J genes are TRBV12-3 or TRBV12-4 and TRBJ1-2; D possibly corresponds to TRBD1 (6 bases). This CDR3 is built from 13 residues. The V gene lost 3 bases and the J gene lost 3 bases, with 8 bases spanning the gap.

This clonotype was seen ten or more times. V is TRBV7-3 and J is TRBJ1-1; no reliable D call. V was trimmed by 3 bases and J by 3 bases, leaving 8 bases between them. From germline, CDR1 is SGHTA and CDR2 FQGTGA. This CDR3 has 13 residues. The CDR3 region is CASSFREDTEAFF. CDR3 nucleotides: TGTGCCAGCAGCTTCAGAGAGGACACTGAAGCTTTCTTT.